The entry that follows covers one TCR beta chain sequence. This clone was counted a single time. What this receptor recognizes is not known. Base qualities are missing; no much larger clone stands one base away. The library was made by the immunoSEQ multiplex PCR assay. For the multiplex PCR, a mixture combining 60 forward primers for TCR Vbeta segments and 13 reverse primers for TCR Jbeta segments was used. The CDR3 region of rearranged TCR beta genes was amplified from genomic DNA with a multiplex PCR assay. Amplified TCR beta libraries were sequenced as 87-base-pair reads on the Illumina HiSeq System. The authors' pipeline ran thus. A later analysis counted 65 million to 90 million unique TCR beta chains across the 640 or so repertoires, and around 9.9 million of these chains were shared by at least two donors. A nearest-neighbor algorithm error-corrected the raw reads and collapsed the reads into unique sequences, merging closely related sequences to remove PCR and sequencing errors. V, D and J gene segments were assigned by aligning CDR3 sequences to IMGT reference sequences. For a sequence to be retained, a match of at least six nucleotides was required to both a V gene segment and a J gene segment. Rearrangements were called productive when the CDR3 lacked stop codons and stayed in frame with V and J; all others were non-productive. Following IMGT convention, CDR3 was defined as the stretch from the second conserved V-encoded cysteine to the conserved J-encoded phenylalanine. Sequences without an unambiguous match to a single V gene segment were excluded from the earlier analysis of over 500 of the donors. In an earlier analysis of around 590 of the donors, a V segment was called functional when productive rearrangements were above 56.7%, and segregating when the standard deviation between donors exceeded 5%. A statistical classification framework was built for diagnosing cytomegalovirus status from the catalog of TCR beta chain sequences. In a later analysis, V and J genes were assigned by comparing TCR nucleotide sequences against IMGT/GENE-DB human TR gene sequences. The TCRdist pipeline was used in a later analysis to assign CDR3 sequences and most-parsimonious VDJ recombination scenarios. In a later analysis, every TCR beta chain was defined by the combination of its CDR3 amino acid sequence and its V-gene family, and reads without a unique V-gene family were dropped. To address suspected cross-contamination and a sequencing artifact, a later analysis removed 550 to 750 highly shared, low-generation-probability nucleotide sequences. In a later analysis, a clonal expansion index for each public chain was calculated from normalized within-repertoire ranks of inferred template counts. In a later analysis, generation probabilities were computed using a VDJ recombination model fitted to out-of-frame rearrangements, and the results were checked against IGoR. In a later analysis, hypergeometric tests were used to score TCR-TCR, TCR-HLA and TCR-CMV co-occurrence, with a repertoire-size bias correction applied to TCR pairs. To estimate false discovery rates, a later analysis permuted the HLA or CMV assignments 20 times. In a later analysis, co-occurring TCRs were grouped using DBSCAN, and TCRdist sequence similarity was added for clustering within HLA-allele-positive subsets. Repertoires with fewer than 30,000 or more than 120,000 public chains, plus five repertoires with anomalous nucleotide sharing, were excluded from co-occurrence clustering. Here the immuneACCESS table is served through TCRdb, limited to in-frame sequences with V and J called. Missing clones are a known gap in these copies; in checked studies unresolved V genes cover under half, and the rest lacks a known reason. For V, J and clone size, that table is used; D and trimming come from the DNA. Counted in this sample were nearly 110,000 clones; around 77% of them appeared once. The top ten hold approximately 4.2% of the sample.

The entry originates in a study of cytomegalovirus exposure and HLA in healthy donors (dated by TCRdb to 2017 to 2019). Background on the whole study: In an earlier analysis of approximately 500 of the donors, 250 to 350 Gb of sequence data and 90 million to 130 million unique TCR beta sequences from 150 million to 200 million T cells were reported. An early release that covered several hundred HLA-typed donors contained approximately 290 gigabases of sequencing data and approximately 85 million unique TCR sequences. Among the approximately 400 genotyped donors, approximately 77% belonged to the genetic ancestry cluster associated with self-reported Caucasian donors. The study aimed to test whether cataloging public T cell receptors could reveal signatures of past pathogen exposure. The T cell repertoires of under 700 subjects were profiled by immunosequencing and related to cytomegalovirus serostatus. Besides the first cohort of around 670 subjects, a separate validation cohort made up of over 100 different subjects was used. To predict cytomegalovirus infection status, the study combined high-throughput TCR immunosequencing, statistical association of individual TCRs with disease status, and machine learning. In a later analysis, previously published TCR beta repertoires from 666 donors were re-analyzed and high-resolution HLA genotyping was added so that TCR occurrence patterns could be studied. The later analysis used no new phenotypic data to find candidate immune exposures, relying instead on TCR beta sequences and their occurrence across donors. An earlier analysis of 587 of the donors used high-throughput TCR beta sequencing to judge whether each TCR beta V gene segment behaved as functional or pseudogenic. Donor age, sex, ethnicity and CMV serostatus were compiled alongside the repertoire data. A later genetic analysis took genome-wide SNP genotypes for about three fifths of the roughly 670 donors and used that subset as a discovery cohort. All discovery cohort repertoires had been generated on a single sequencing platform. HLA typing included class I and class II loci at four-digit resolution. Typing coverage varied by locus: roughly 629-630 donors for A, B, C, DRB1 and DQB1; 500 to 550 for DQA1; more than 600 for DPA1; approximately 490 for DPB1. Because of strong linkage in the cohort, a handful of DR-DQ haplotypes were treated as single units for association and clustering. Among 398 genotyped donors of the cohort, an average of around 240,000 unique TCR beta nucleotide sequences were sequenced per donor, roughly 20% of them non-productive.

In total, 630 or so healthy bone marrow donors made up the cohort. At the time of sampling, every cohort member was nominally healthy, though immune exposures that went unrecorded were likely present. The donor was CMV seronegative and was included in the group of hundreds of seronegative cohort members. A peripheral blood sample was provided by each donor, and peripheral blood mononuclear cells were used for TCR beta sequencing. The Qiagen DNeasy Blood Extraction Kit was used to extract genomic DNA from the blood cell samples. Study-wide findings and limitations: Compared with the roughly 670-donor mean, donors in an Asian-associated ancestry cluster had fewer N-insertions in productive TCRs, according to a later genetic analysis. A later analysis found that TCR association rates varied across HLA loci, with DRB1 alleles showing the most associated TCRs and HLA-C alleles the fewest. A later genetic analysis associated a missense DCLRE1C variant with V-gene and J-gene trimming of TCR beta chains, and an independent cohort replicated the association. It was suggested by the authors that the approach could potentially be generalized to other disease states and immunological phenotypes. Cytomegalovirus status was reported to be diagnosed by the classifier with high specificity and sensitivity in both the original and validation cohorts. The study gave a list of over 150 TCR beta chains associated with cytomegalovirus. Specific HLA alleles were associated with some 15,000 TCR beta sequences at a false discovery rate of 0.05 in a later analysis. A further reported finding was that TCR beta sequences accurately predicted the HLA-A and HLA-B alleles for most subjects in the first cohort. The only immune exposure information available for the cohort was CMV serostatus. The sequencing pipeline was judged likely to have produced a cluster of highly shared sequence variants as a technical artifact. According to a later analysis, parvovirus B19, influenza, CMV and Epstein-Barr virus appeared linked to several top co-occurrence clusters. Because HLA typing was missing for some donors at each locus, association tests included only the typed subset. Presence/absence analyses assumed roughly uniform sequencing depth across donors, an assumption that may not hold. Because counts were too low, about 18 rarely observed V segments, including chromosome 9 orphons, were excluded from the earlier analysis of 587 of the donors. In an earlier analysis of fewer than 700 of the donors, most TCR beta V segments appeared in productive rearrangements about 87% or about 30% of the time, broadly matching IMGT annotations. Most TCR sequences were seen in very few donors, while some public TCRs were found in many individuals. The cohort was sequenced for TCR beta chains only, and without alpha or paired-chain data the features that could be detected were limited. Some IMGT-functional V segments, including TRBV6-2 and TRBV6-3, could not be distinguished by the 87-base-pair reads and were therefore excluded. Assigning TCR associations to individual alleles was difficult when HLA alleles, especially DR and DQ, strongly co-occurred. A later analysis found that most CMV-associated TCR beta chains appeared HLA-restricted, with HLA associations seemingly driven largely by CMV exposure. Linkage disequilibrium might explain the correlated functional status among segregating V segments, but an unknown experimental factor could not be excluded. A later analysis found that HLA-associated TCR beta chains were more clonally expanded and had lower generation probabilities than equally common non-associated chains. A few of the identified cytomegalovirus-associated TCR beta chains were confirmed in vitro to be specific for cytomegalovirus antigens.

Trimming takes 6 bases from V and 6 bases from J, and the germline ends sit 8 bases apart. The germline V gene (reference sequence) gives CDR1 as SEHNR and CDR2 as FQNEAQ. CDR3 length: 12 amino acids, cysteine to phenylalanine. Of all the DNA, just the CDR3 is kept, 36 bases in frame from base 1. Sequenced material: PBMCs. The TCR sequence derives from a male donor in good health and CMV-seronegative. Rearrangement joined TRBV7-9 to TRBJ1-4; a weak D assignment points to TRBD1 (5 bases agree). The DNA is as follows: TGTGCCAGCAGGGGGCGAGATGAAAAACTGTTTTTT. Translated, it reads CASRGRDEKLFF.